Listed below are T cell receptor beta chains from one sample, sequenced in a study of T cells expressing NK-cell markers. TCRdb processed the 5' RACE reads again and assigns one entry to each CDR3 protein, with no DNA. The sample totals around 180,000 distinct CDR3 sequences; its top ten clones hold roughly a fifth. The sequenced sample consisted of blood T cells: a sorted CD56 or NKG2C T cell subset, CD4+ or CD8+ T cells, or bulk PBMC T cells (not recorded which). The receptor source for this set is a man aged 18 to 69 in good health. Both conserved end residues are part of each CDR3.

CDR3	V	J	length
CASSPGLPNTGELFF	TRBV12-3/TRBV12-4	TRBJ2-2	15
CASSPIGGSSNQPQHF	TRBV27	TRBJ1-5	16
CASRRGFTGELFF	TRBV28	TRBJ2-2	13
CASREGRVPYQETQYF	TRBV6-1	TRBJ2-5	16
CASSQNQRWTFF	TRBV14	TRBJ1-1	12
CSASAGTGDSYEQYF	TRBV20-1	TRBJ2-7	15
CASSTKGAAPLHF	TRBV14	TRBJ1-6	13
CASRPPGGGPRDTQYF	TRBV7-9	TRBJ2-3	16
CASSLGRGPGHEQYF	TRBV7-2	TRBJ2-7	15
CSVSPGYEQYF	TRBV29-1	TRBJ2-7	11
CASSRGQGANYGYTF	TRBV3-1	TRBJ1-2	15
CASSIVDRGNAGELFF	TRBV19	TRBJ2-2	16
CATSDQGTGELFF	TRBV24-1	TRBJ2-2	13
CASSYGSNEQFF	TRBV6-5	TRBJ2-1	12
CASSKLAGGTYNEQFF	TRBV19	TRBJ2-1	16
CASSQVWTSGPTQETQYF	TRBV3-1	TRBJ2-5	18
CASSLFEGSSTDTQYF	TRBV7-6	TRBJ2-3	16
CASSQERAYEQYF	TRBV4-2	TRBJ2-7	13
CASSQSRGWEQFF	TRBV3-1	TRBJ2-1	13
CASSLSGMYTGELFF	TRBV7-3	TRBJ2-2	15
CASSLLIAGEPYNEQFF	TRBV7-9	TRBJ2-1	17
CASSGEYQETQYF	TRBV21-1	TRBJ2-5	13
CSAREFLKTSTDTQYF	TRBV20-1	TRBJ2-3	16
CASSYSNGGAAGTQYF	TRBV6-5	TRBJ2-3	16
CASSYGYRNEQFF	TRBV6-5	TRBJ2-1	13